The clone carrying this TCR beta chain has more than one count but fewer than ten. Its antigen is undetermined. These data come from a study of T-cell reconstitution after alpha-beta-depleted transplantation in children. Regarding the study as a whole: Several hundred expanded graft clones reportedly gave rise to the alpha-beta T cells present about two months after transplant. Once a year had passed after transplant, T-cell counts and diversity came mostly from newly produced T cells. Some patients' high day-60 TCRbeta diversity was traced to surviving recipient T cells and thymic progenitors.

Preparing the TCRbeta library involved the use of unique molecular identifiers. TCRdb itself ran the PCR reads through MiXCR, one entry per CDR3 protein. There are 450,000 to 700,000 distinct CDR3 sequences in the sample; 20% to 30% occur only once, and 30% to 40% lies in the top ten. This sample comprised PBMCs, obtained before TCRalphabeta/CD19-depleted stem cell transplant. The receptor was derived from a boy under two years old with Wiskott-Aldrich syndrome, due to receive a stem cell transplant.

As DNA, the CDR3 is TGCAGTGCCCAGAGTCAGGTTGGGAGCTACACCTTC. It codes for CSAQSQVGSYTF. The rearrangement uses TRBV20-1 and TRBJ1-2; D gene unclear. The CDR3 has 12 amino acids. V dropped 6 bases and J dropped 9 bases, with 17 bases sitting between them. Germline assignment: CDR1 DFQATT and CDR2 SNEGSKA (reference sequence).